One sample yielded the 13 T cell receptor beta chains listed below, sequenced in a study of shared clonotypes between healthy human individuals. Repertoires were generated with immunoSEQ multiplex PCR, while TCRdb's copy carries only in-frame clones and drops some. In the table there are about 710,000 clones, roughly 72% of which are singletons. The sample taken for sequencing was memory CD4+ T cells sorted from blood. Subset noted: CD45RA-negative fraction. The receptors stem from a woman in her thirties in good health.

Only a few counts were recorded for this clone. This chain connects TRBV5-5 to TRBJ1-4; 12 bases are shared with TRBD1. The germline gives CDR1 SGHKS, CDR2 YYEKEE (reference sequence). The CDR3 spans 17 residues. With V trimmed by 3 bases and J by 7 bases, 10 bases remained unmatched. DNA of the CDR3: TGTGCCAGCAGCTGGGGGACAGGGGGCTTTGAGGGTGAAAAACTGTTTTTT. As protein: CASSWGTGGFEGEKLFF.

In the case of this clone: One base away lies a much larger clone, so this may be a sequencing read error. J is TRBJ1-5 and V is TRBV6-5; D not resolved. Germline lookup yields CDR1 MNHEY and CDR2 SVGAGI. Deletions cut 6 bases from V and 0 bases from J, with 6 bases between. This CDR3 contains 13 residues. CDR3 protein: CASSPNSNQPQHF. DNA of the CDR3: TGTGCCAGCAGCCCTAATAGCAATCAGCCCCAGCATTTT.

The CDR3 is CASSRTENQPQHF. CDR3 DNA: TGTGCCAGCAGTCGGACTGAGAATCAGCCCCAGCATTTT. The V gene is TRBV6-5, the J gene TRBJ1-5; no clear D. The V gene's germline CDR1 is MNHEY and CDR2 SVGAGI. Trimming shortened V by 5 bases and J by 4 bases, and 9 bases separated the two germline ends. This CDR3 is built from 13 residues.

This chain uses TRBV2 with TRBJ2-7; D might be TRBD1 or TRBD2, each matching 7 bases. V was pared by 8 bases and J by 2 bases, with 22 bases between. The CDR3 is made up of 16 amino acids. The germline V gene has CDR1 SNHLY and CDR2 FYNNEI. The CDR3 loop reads CASGGEGTASTYEQYF. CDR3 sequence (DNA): TGTGCCAGCGGGGGGGAAGGGACAGCATCAACCTACGAGCAGTACTTC. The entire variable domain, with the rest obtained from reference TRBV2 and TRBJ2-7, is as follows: EPEVTQTPSHQVTQMGQEVILRCVPISNHLYFYWYRQILGQKVEFLVSFYNNEISEKSEIFDDQFSVERPDGSNFTLKIRSTKLEDSAMYFCASGGEGTASTYEQYFGPGTRLTVT.

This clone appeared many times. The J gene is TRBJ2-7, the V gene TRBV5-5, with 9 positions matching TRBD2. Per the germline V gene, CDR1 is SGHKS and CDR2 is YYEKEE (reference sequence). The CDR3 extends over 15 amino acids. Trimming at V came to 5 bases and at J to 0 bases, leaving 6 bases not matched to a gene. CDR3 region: CASSLAGTSSYEQYF. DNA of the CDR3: TGTGCCAGCAGTCTAGCGGGAACAAGCTCCTACGAGCAGTACTTC.

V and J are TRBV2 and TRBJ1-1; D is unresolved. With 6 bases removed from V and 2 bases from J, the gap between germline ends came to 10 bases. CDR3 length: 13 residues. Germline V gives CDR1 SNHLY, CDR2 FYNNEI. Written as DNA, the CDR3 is TGTGCCAGCAGGACGGAAAGAAACACTGAAGCTTTCTTT. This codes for CASRTERNTEAFF.

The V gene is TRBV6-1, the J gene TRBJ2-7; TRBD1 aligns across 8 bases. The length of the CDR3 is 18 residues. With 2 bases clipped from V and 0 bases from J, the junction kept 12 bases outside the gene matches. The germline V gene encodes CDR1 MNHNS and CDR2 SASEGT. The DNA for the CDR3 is TGTGCCAGCAGTGAAATTGGGACAGGCGTTTTAAGCTCCTACGAGCAGTACTTC. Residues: CASSEIGTGVLSSYEQYF.

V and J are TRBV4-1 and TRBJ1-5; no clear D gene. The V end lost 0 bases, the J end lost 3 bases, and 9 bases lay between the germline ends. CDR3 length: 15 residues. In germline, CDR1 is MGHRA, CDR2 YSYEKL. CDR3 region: CASSQDRQPNQPQHF. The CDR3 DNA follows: TGCGCCAGCAGCCAAGATAGGCAGCCCAATCAGCCCCAGCATTTT.

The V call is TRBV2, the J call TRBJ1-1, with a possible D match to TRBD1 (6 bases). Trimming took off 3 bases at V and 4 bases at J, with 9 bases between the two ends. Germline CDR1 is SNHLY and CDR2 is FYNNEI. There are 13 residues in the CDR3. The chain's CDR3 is CASSEDRVTEAFF. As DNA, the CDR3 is TGTGCCAGCAGTGAGGACAGAGTCACTGAAGCTTTCTTT.

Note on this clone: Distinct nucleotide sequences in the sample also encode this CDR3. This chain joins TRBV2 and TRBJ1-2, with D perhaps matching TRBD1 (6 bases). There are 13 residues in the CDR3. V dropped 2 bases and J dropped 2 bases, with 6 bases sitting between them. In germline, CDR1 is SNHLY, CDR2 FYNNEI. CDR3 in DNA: TGTGCCAGCAGTGAACAGGGGAACTATGGCTACACCTTC. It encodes CASSEQGNYGYTF.

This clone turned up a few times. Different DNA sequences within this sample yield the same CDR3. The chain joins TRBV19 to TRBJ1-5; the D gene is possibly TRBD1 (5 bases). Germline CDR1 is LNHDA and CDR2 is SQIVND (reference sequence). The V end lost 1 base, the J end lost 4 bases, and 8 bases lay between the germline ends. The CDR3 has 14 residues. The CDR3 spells CASSIVGGNQPQHF. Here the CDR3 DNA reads TGTGCCAGTAGTATAGTTGGGGGTAATCAGCCCCAGCATTTT.

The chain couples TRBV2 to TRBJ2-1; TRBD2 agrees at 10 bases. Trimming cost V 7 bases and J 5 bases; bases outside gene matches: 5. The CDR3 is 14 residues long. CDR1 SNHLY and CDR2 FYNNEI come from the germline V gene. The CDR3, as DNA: TGTGCCAGCATCAGGACTAGCGGTCACAATGAGCAGTTCTTC. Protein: CASIRTSGHNEQFF.

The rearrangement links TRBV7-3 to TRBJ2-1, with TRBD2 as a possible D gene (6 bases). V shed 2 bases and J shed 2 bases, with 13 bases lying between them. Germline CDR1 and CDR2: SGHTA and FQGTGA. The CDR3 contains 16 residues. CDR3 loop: CASSLYTSKAYNEQFF. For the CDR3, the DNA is TGTGCCAGCAGCTTATATACTAGCAAAGCCTACAATGAGCAGTTCTTC.